Sequencing of this T cell receptor beta chain was carried out in a study of control samples from healthy donors and cancer patients (dated by TCRdb to the early 2020s). Including the terminal cysteine and phenylalanine, the CDR3 comprises 16 residues. Kept here is only the CDR3 DNA, which spans 48 bases and is read in frame from base 1. V was cut back by 3 bases and J by 6 bases, leaving a gap of 20 bases between them. The CDR1 and CDR2 encoded by the germline V gene are SGHRS and YFSETQ. The receptor library was made with the immunoSEQ multiplex PCR assay. TCRdb took over this immuneACCESS table, retaining in-frame rearrangements with V and J assigned. Such tables are incomplete; in checked studies, under half of the missing clones stem from an unresolved V gene, and the remainder is unexplained. For this sample the table gives roughly 160,000 clones, of which just over 85% were detected only once. The ten largest clones take up under 5% of the sample.

Note on this clone: The target of this receptor is not known. No much larger clone exists at a distance of one base, and base qualities are not known.

Sequencing was carried out using blood. This clonotype originated in a woman aged 25 to 39 in good health. The chain is made from TRBV5-1 and TRBJ2-3; possibly the D gene is TRBD2, per 6 matching bases. The DNA is TGCGCCAGCAGCTCAGACCTCGGGAGTTGGACCGATACGCAGTATTTT. This is translated as CASSSDLGSWTDTQYF.